Sequencing of this T cell receptor (beta chain) was carried out in a study of blood T cells in healthy people across ages. Sample-barcoded 5' priming and a J-beta primer mix drove a second PCR of 7 to 11 cycles. TCRdb analysed the 5' RACE reads with MiXCR anew, one entry per CDR3 protein. This table has about 1.1 million distinct CDR3 sequences, more than 30% appearing once. CDR1 is LGHNA, CDR2 YNFKEQ, per germline. Between the trimmed V and J ends, which lost 1 base and 3 bases, there was a span of 17 bases. This CDR3 spans 17 amino acids. The chain combines TRBV4-2 with TRBJ2-3; no firm D call. The specimen was blood. The TCR sequence derives from a man aged 18 to 35 in good health. The CDR3: CASSQVLRAEVTDTQYF. The CDR3 DNA sequence: TGTGCCAGCAGCCAAGTTCTCCGGGCAGAGGTAACAGATACGCAGTATTTT.